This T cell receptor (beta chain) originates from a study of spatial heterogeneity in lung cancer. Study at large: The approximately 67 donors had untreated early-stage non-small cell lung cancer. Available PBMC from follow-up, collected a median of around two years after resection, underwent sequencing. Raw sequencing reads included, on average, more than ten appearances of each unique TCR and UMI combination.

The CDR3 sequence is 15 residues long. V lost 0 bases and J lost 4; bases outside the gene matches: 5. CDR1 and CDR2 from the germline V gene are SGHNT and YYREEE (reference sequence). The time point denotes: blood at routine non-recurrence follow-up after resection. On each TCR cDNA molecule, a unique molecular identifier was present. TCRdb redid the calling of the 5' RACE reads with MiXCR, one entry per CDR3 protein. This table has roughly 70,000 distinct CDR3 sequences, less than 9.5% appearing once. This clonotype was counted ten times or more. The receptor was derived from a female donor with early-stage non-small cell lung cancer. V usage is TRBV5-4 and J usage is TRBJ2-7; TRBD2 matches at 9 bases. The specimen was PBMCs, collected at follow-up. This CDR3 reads CASSLATSGPYEQYF. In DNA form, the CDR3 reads TGTGCCAGCAGCTTGGCGACTAGCGGACCTTACGAGCAGTACTTC.